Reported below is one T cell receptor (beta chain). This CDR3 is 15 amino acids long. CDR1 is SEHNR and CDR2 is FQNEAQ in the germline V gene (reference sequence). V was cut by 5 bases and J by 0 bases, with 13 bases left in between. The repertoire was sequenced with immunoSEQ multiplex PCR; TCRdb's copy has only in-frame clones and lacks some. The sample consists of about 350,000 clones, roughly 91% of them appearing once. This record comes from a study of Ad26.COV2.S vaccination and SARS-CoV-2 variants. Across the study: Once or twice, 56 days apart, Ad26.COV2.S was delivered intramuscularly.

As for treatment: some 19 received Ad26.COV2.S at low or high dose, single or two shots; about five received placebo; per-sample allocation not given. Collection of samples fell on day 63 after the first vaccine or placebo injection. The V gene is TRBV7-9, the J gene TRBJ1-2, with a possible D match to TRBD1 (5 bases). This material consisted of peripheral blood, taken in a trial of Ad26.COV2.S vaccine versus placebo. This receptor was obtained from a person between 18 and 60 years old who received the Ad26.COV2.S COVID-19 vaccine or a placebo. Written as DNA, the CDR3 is TGTGCCAGCAGCCGAGGGGACGCAGCTAACTATGGCTACACCTTC. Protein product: CASSRGDAANYGYTF.